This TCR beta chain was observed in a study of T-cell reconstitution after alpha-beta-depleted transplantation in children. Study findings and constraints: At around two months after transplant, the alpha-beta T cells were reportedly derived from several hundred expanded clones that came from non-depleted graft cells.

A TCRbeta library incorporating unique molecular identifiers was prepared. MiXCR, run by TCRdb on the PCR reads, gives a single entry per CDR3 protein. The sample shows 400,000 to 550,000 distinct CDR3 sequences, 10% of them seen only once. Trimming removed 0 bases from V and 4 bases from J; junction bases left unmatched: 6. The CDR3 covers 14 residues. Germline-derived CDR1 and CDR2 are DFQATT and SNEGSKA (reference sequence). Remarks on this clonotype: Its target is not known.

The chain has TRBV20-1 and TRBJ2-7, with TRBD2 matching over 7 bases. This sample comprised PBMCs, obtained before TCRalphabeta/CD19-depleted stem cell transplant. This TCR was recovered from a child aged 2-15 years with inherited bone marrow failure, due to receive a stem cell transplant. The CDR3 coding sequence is TGCAGTGCTAGAGATTCGGCGGGAGCGTACGAGCAGTACTTC. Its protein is CSARDSAGAYEQYF.